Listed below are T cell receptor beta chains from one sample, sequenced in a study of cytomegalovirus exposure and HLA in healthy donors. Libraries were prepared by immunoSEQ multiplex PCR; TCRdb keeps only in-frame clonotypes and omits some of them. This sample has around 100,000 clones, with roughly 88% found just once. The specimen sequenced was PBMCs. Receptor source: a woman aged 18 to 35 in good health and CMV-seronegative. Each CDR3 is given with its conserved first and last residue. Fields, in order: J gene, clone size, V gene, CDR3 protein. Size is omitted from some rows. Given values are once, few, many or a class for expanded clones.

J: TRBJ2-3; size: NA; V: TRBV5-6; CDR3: CASSEDSDTQYF
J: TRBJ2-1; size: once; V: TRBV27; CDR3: CASSQRTSGSRYNEQFF
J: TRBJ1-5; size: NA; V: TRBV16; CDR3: CASSQGYRTGFNQPQHF
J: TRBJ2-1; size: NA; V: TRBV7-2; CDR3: CASSLAIGAGYNEQFF
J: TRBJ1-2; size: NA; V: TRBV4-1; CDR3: CASSRIGGGNYGYTF
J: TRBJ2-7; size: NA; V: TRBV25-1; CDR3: CASSQESPGQGAYEQYF
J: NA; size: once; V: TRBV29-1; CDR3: CSVETGTGDSYEQYF
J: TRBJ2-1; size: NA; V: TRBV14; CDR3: CASSQANRGNEQFF
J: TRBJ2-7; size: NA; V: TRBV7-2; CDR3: CASSHDRAYEQYF
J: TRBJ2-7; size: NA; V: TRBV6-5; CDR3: CASSGLAGEYEQYF
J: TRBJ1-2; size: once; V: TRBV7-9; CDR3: CASNTSPHGAGRYYGYTF
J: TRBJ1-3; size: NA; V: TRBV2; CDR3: CASSFNRVSGNTIYF
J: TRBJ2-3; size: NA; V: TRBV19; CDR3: CASSMRQGADTQYF
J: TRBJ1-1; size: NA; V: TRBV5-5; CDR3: CASSYYRESNTEAFF
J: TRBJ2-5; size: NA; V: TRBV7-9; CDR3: CASSTGHHLYQETQYF
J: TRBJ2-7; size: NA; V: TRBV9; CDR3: CASSVDGDSLAYEQYF